A single count supports the clone carrying this TCR beta chain. Its antigen remains unknown. The CD4+ fraction was divided into a CD45RA+ naive subset and a CD45RA-negative memory subset. The sample is drawn from a study of shared clonotypes between healthy human individuals. Study results and caveats: Some clonotypes were shared by all four sorted-subset donors, while others were not shared. The non-shared ones had lower generation probabilities than the shared ones.

Clones were sequenced by immunoSEQ multiplex PCR, and TCRdb holds only the in-frame ones, with some missing. The sample lists 2 million to 2.5 million clones, about 90% occurring once. Looked up from germline, CDR1 is KGHSH and CDR2 is LQKENI. The CDR3 runs to 13 residues. The V end lost 5 bases, the J end lost 5 bases, and 12 bases lay between the germline ends. V usage is TRBV18 and J usage is TRBJ2-5; a weak D match, TRBD2 (5 bases). The TCR originated in a man in his late teens or twenties in good health. Some clones in this sample may be carry-over from other donors' samples. The sample comprised naive CD4+ T cells from PBMCs. Subset denoted: CD45RA+ positively selected. In DNA form, the CDR3 reads TGTGCCAGCTCAGCCGGGATGCGGGAGACCCAGTACTTC. It specifies CASSAGMRETQYF.